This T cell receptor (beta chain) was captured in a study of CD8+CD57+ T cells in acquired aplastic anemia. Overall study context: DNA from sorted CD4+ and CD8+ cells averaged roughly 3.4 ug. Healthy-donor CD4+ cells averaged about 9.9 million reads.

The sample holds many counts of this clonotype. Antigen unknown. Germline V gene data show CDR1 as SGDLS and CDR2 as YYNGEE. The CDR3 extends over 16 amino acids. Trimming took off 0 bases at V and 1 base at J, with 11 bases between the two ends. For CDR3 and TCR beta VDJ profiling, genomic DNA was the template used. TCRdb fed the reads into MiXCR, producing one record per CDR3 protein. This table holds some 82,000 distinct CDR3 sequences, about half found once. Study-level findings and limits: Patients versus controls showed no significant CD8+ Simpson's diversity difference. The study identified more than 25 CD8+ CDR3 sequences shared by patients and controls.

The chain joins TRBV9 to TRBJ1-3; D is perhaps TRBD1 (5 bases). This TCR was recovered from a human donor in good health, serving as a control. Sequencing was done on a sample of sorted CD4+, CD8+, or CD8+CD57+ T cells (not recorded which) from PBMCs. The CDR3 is CASSVGSGRSGNTIYF. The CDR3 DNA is TGTGCCAGCAGCGTAGGTTCAGGGAGGTCTGGAAACACCATATATTTT.